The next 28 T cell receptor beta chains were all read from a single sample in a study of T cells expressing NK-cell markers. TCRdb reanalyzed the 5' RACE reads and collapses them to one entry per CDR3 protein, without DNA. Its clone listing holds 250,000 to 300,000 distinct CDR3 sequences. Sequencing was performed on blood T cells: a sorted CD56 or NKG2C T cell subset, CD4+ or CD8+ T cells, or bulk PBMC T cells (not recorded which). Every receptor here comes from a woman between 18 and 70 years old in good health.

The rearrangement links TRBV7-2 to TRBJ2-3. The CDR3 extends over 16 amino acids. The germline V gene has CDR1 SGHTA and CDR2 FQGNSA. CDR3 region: CASSLMVTHGTDTQYF.

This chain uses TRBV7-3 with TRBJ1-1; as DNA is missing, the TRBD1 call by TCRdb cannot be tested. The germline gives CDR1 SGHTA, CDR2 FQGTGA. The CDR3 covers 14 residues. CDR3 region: CASSSDRGSTEAFF. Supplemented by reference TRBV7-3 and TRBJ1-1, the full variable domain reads GAGVSQTPSNKVTEKGKYVELRCDPISGHTALYWYRQSLGQGPEFLIYFQGTGAADDSGLPNDRFFAVRPEGSVSTLKIQRTERGDSAVYLCASSSDRGSTEAFFGQGTRLTVV.

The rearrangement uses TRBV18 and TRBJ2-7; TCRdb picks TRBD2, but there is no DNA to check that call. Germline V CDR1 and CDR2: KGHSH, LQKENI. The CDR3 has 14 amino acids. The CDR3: CASRRTSGKYEQYF.

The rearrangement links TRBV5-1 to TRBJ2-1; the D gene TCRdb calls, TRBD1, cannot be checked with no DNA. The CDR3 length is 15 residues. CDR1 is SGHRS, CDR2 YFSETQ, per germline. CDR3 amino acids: CASSLEGATYNEQFF.

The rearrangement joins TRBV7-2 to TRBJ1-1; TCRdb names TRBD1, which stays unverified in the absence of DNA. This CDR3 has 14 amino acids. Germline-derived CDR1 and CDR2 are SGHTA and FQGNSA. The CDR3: CASSLDQGSTEAFF.

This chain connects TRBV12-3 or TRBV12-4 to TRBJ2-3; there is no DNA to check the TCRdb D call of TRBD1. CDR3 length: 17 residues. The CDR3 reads CASSPIGGTGSTDTQYF.

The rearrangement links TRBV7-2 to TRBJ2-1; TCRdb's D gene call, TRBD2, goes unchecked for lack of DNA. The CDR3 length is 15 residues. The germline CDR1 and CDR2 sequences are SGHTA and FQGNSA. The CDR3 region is CASSTRTSGSDEQFF.

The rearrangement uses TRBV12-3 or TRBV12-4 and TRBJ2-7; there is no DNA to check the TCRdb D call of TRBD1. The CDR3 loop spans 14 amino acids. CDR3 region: CASSPRQGGVEQYF.

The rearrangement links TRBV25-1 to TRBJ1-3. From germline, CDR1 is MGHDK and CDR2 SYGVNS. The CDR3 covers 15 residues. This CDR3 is CASSEGGLPGNTIYF.

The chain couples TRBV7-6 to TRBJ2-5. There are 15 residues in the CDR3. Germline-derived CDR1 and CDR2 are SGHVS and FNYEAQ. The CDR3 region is CASSLFTGGQETQYF. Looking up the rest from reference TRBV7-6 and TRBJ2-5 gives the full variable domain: GAGVSQSPRYKVTKRGQDVALRCDPISGHVSLYWYRQALGQGPEFLTYFNYEAQQDKSGLPNDRFSAERPEGSISTLTIQRTEQRDSAMYRCASSLFTGGQETQYFGPGTRLLVL.

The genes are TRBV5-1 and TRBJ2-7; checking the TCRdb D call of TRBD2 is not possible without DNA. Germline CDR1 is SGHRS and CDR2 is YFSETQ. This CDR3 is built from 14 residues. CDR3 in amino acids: CASSLEGPFYEQYF.

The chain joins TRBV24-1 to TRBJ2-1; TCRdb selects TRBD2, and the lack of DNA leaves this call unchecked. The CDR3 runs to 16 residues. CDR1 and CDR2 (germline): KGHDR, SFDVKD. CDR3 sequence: CATSDFGTSGNNEQFF.

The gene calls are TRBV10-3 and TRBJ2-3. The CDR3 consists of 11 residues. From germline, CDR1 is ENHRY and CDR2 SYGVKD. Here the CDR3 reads CATRRTDTQYF.

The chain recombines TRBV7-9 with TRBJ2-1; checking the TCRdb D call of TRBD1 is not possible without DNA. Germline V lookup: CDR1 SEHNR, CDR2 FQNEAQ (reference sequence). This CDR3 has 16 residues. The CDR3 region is CASSLTGTQAYNEQFF.

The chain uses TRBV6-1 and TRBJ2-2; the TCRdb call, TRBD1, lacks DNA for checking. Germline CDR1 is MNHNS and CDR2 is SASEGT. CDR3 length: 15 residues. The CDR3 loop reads CASRTDPFPTGELFF.

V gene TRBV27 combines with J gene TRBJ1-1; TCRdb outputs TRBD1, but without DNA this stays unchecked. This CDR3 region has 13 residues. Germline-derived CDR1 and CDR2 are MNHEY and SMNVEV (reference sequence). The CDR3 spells CASKMGRNTEAFF.

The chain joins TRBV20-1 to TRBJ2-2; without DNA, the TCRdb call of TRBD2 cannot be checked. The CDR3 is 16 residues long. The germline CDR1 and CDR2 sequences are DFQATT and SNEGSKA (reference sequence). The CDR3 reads CSASRARGGNTGELFF.

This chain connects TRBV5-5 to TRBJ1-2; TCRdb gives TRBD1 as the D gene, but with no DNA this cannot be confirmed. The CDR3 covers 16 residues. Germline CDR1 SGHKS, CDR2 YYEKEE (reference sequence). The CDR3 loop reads CASSPEPGTVLYGYTF.

The CDR3 reads CASSFPGPINEQFF. The rearrangement links TRBV11-2 to TRBJ2-1; TCRdb reports TRBD1, a call that lacks DNA to check it against. The CDR3 totals 14 residues. Per germline, CDR1 SGHAT and CDR2 FQNNGV.

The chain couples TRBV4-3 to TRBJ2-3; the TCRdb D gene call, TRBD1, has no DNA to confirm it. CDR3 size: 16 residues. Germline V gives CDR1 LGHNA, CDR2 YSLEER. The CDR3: CASSQDLAGGIDTQYF.

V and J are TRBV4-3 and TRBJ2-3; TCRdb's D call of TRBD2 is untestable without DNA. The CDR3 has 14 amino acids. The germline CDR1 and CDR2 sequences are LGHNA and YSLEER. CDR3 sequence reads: CASSQWGGTDTQYF.

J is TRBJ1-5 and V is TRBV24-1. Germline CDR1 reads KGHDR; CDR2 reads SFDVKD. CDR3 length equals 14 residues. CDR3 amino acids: CATSDGESNQPQHF.

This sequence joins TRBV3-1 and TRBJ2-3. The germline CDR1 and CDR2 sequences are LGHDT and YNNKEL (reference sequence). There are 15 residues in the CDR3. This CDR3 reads CASSQERRSTDTQYF.

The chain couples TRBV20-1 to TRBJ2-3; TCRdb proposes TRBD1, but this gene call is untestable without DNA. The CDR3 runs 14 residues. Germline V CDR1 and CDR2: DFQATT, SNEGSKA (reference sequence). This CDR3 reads CSAETGDRTDTQYF.

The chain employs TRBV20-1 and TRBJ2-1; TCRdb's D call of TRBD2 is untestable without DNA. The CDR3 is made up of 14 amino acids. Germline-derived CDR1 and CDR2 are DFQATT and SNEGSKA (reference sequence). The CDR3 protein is CSAAPQAGGVEQFF.

This CDR3 is CASSRGLANGYTF. The chain employs TRBV12-3 or TRBV12-4 and TRBJ1-2. CDR3 size: 13 residues.

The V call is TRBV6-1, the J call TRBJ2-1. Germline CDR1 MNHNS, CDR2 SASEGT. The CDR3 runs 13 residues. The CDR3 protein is CASSPTETNEQFF.

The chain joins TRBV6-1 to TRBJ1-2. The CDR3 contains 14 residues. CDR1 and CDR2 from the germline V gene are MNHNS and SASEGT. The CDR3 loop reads CASSQLGEDYGYTF.